This TCR beta chain was sequenced for a study of T and B cells in COVID-19 patients. BIOMED2 TRB-A/B primer pools were used in multiplex TRB PCR. TCRdb reprocessed the multiplex PCR reads with MiXCR, giving one entry per CDR3 protein. Altogether under 15,000 distinct CDR3 sequences are present, 25% to 30% being singletons, with the ten largest covering around 6.5%. Blood genomic DNA input for TRB amplification was roughly 250-550 ng. The CDR3 has 18 amino acids. Germline CDR1 and CDR2: MNHNS and SASEGT. Trimming cost V 1 base and J 0 bases, with 18 bases left between them. This clonotype occurred a few times.

The origin of this receptor is a human donor who had recovered from COVID-19. The material sequenced was blood. This chain connects TRBV6-1 to TRBJ1-1; D possibly corresponds to TRBD1 (5 bases). As DNA, the CDR3 is TGTGCCAGCAGTGAAGTTTTTGGCGGGGCTGCTATGAACACTGAAGCTTTCTTT. This codes for CASSEVFGGAAMNTEAFF.